Given below is one T cell receptor beta chain in context. This sample was taken from a study of CD8 T cells in Susac syndrome. Peripheral blood CD8+ and CD4+ T cells were profiled by TCR beta sequencing. The study used treatment-naive patients who had stable or active relapsing-remitting disease as multiple sclerosis controls. FACS was used to enrich TEMRA cells, whereas the CD8+ and CD4+ T cells were obtained by negative isolation. With random hexamers, reverse transcription was performed on about 0.5 to 1 ug of RNA. TCRdb re-analysed the immunoSEQ multiplex PCR reads in MiXCR, keeping a single row per CDR3 protein. This table has over 130,000 distinct CDR3 sequences, approximately 96% appearing once. The sample comprised CD4+ T cells from PBMCs. The sequence derives from a human donor with multiple sclerosis.

The CDR3 region has the DNA TGTGCCAGCAGAGGGACAAGTACTAACTATGGCTACACCTTC. It translates to CASRGTSTNYGYTF. The chain uses TRBV2 and TRBJ1-2; the D gene is possibly TRBD1 (6 bases). The CDR3 runs to 14 residues. Deletions cut 6 bases from V and 0 bases from J, with 11 bases between. In germline, CDR1 is SNHLY, CDR2 FYNNEI.